Detailed here is one TCR beta chain. The data belong to a study of identical twins. TCRdb reprocessed the 5' RACE reads with MiXCR, giving one entry per CDR3 protein. The sample consists of roughly 1,500,000 distinct CDR3 sequences, roughly a third of them appearing once. Trimming removed 4 bases at V and 0 bases at J, with 10 bases between. This CDR3 is built from 14 residues. Germline assignment: CDR1 SGHDT and CDR2 YYEEEE. This sequence originates from a newborn girl in good health. The chain carries TRBV5-6 and TRBJ1-2; the D is unclear. Sequencing was done on a sample of cord blood. As DNA, the CDR3 is TGTGCCAGCAGCCCCGTCCGGGCTAACTATGGCTACACCTTC. It yields the protein CASSPVRANYGYTF.